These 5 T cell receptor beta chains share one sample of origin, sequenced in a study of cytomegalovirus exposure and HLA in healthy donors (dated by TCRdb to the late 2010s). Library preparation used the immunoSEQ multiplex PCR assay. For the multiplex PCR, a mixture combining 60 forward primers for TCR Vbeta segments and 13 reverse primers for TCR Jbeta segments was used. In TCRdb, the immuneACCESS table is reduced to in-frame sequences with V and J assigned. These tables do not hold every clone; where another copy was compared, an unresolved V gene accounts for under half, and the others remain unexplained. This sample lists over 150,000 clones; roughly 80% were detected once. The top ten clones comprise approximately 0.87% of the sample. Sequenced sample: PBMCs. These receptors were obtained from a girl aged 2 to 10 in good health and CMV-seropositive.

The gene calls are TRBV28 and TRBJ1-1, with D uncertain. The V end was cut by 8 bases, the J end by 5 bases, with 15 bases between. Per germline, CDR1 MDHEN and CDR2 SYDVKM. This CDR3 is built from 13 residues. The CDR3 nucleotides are TGTGCCAGCCACCGGGTAGCAGTAACTGAAGCTTTCTTT. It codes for CASHRVAVTEAFF.

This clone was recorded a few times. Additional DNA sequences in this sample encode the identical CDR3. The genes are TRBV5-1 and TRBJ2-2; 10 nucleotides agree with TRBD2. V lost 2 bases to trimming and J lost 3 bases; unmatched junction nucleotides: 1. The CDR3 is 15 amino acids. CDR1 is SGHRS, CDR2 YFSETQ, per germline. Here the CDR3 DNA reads TGCGCCAGCAGCTTAGGACTAGCGGACACCGGGGAGCTGTTTTTT. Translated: CASSLGLADTGELFF.

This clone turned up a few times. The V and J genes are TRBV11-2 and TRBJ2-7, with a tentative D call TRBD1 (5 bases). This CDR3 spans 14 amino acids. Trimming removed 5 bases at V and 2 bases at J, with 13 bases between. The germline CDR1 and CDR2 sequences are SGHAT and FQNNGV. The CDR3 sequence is CASSPRQHPYEQYF. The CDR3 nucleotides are TGTGCCAGCAGCCCCCGACAGCACCCCTACGAGCAGTACTTC.

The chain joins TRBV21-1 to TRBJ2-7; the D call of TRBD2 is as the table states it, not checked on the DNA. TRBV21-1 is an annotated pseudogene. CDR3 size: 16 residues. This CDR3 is CASSVDETSAIYEQYF. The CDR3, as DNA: TGTGCCAGCAGCGTTGACGAGACTAGCGCAATTTACGAGCAGTACTTC.

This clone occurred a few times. This CDR3 reads CASKKGIAVTGELFF. DNA of the CDR3: TGTGCCAGCAAAAAGGGAATAGCGGTCACCGGGGAGCTGTTTTTT. This chain links TRBV6-1 with TRBJ2-2, with TRBD2 as a possible D gene (6 bases). The ends were cut back, 7 bases at V and 4 bases at J, with 16 bases in the middle. This CDR3 region has 15 residues. Germline values: CDR1 MNHNS, CDR2 SASEGT.